This entry lists 14 T cell receptor beta chains sequenced from one sample in a study of shared clonotypes between healthy human individuals. The data were produced by immunoSEQ multiplex PCR, yet TCRdb's version contains in-frame clones alone and is incomplete. The sample lists around 1,900,000 clones, 80% to 95% seen once, with around 1.8% in the top ten. Naivety among CD8 cells was defined by CD45RO negativity and positive CCR7 selection, thereby excluding terminally differentiated effector memory CD45RA+ cells. Sequenced sample: naive CD8+ T cells from PBMCs. Receptors were obtained from a man between 18 and 29 years old in good health. Some clones in this sample may be carry-over from other donors' samples.

This chain connects TRBV27 to TRBJ2-7; 9 bases are shared with TRBD2. The CDR3 is 16 residues long. The V and J ends lost 8 bases and 3 bases, in that order; junction bases with no gene match: 14. The germline V gene encodes CDR1 MNHEY and CDR2 SMNVEV (reference sequence). CDR3 loop: CASASRVAGVNYEQYF. The CDR3 bases are TGTGCCAGCGCCTCACGTGTAGCGGGAGTGAACTACGAGCAGTACTTC.

The genes are TRBV19 and TRBJ1-1, with 8 bases that match TRBD1. The CDR3 has 13 amino acids. Germline V gene sequence: CDR1 LNHDA, CDR2 SQIVND (reference sequence). The V gene end was trimmed by 5 bases and the J gene end by 5 bases; junction bases not matched to a gene: 4. Here the CDR3 DNA reads TGTGCCAGTAGTGTGGACAGGGAGACTGAAGCTTTCTTT. This sequence encodes CASSVDRETEAFF.

The DNA for the CDR3 is TGCGCCAGCAGCCAAGACCCAATAGCGGGAGTACGGGAGCAGTACTTC. It codes for CASSQDPIAGVREQYF. This chain links TRBV4-1 with TRBJ2-7; 9 positions agree with TRBD2. The CDR3 totals 16 residues. With V trimmed by 0 bases and J by 7 bases, 10 bases remained unmatched. Germline V gene lookup returns CDR1 MGHRA and CDR2 YSYEKL.

DNA of the CDR3: TGTGCCAGCAGCTTGTCCTTTAGGGGCCTTAATGAAAAACTGTTTTTT. Protein: CASSLSFRGLNEKLFF. V usage is TRBV5-6 and J usage is TRBJ1-4; perhaps TRBD1 as D (5 bases). CDR1 SGHDT and CDR2 YYEEEE come from the germline V gene. The V end lost 1 base, the J end lost 4 bases, and 14 bases lay between the germline ends. This CDR3 region has 16 residues.

This clone was recorded once. The J gene is TRBJ1-2, the V gene TRBV6-6; D is uncertain. The CDR3 is made up of 14 amino acids. Trimming stripped 6 bases from V and 4 bases from J, with 15 bases between. Per germline, CDR1 MNHNY and CDR2 SVGAGI (reference sequence). The CDR3 region is CASSPLEGVYGYTF. CDR3 DNA: TGTGCCAGCAGCCCACTCGAGGGAGTCTATGGCTACACCTTC.

The rearrangement links TRBV9 to TRBJ2-3, with TRBD1 matching 8 bases. The CDR3 sequence is 15 residues long. Germline values: CDR1 SGDLS, CDR2 YYNGEE. J gave up 6 bases and V 4 bases, and 10 bases lay outside the gene matches. The CDR3 spells CASSTQTGEHDTQYF. The CDR3 bases are TGTGCCAGCAGCACCCAGACAGGGGAGCATGATACGCAGTATTTT.

This chain links TRBV28 with TRBJ2-2; 7 bases fit TRBD1. Germline assignment: CDR1 MDHEN and CDR2 SYDVKM. The CDR3 length is 15 residues. V shed 3 bases and J 2 bases; nucleotides not matched to a gene: 3. The CDR3 spells CASSFGTDNTGELFF. CDR3 coding DNA: TGTGCCAGCAGTTTTGGGACAGACAACACCGGGGAGCTGTTTTTT.

The gene calls are TRBV7-9 and TRBJ1-5; D possibly corresponds to TRBD1 (5 bases). CDR1 and CDR2 (germline): SEHNR, FQNEAQ (reference sequence). This CDR3 region has 13 residues. Trimming removed 5 bases at V and 6 bases at J, with 11 bases between. In nucleotides, the CDR3 is TGTGCCAGCAGCGGGGGGTTCGGTCAGCCCCAGCATTTT. Translating gives CASSGGFGQPQHF.

This sequence joins TRBV30 and TRBJ2-1, with unresolved D. The length of the CDR3 is 12 residues. Trimming removed 1 base from V and 5 bases from J, with 6 bases in between. Germline V gene data show CDR1 as GTSNPN and CDR2 as SVGIG (reference sequence). CDR3 nucleotides: TGTGCCTGGAGTGACAGTAACAATGAGCAGTTCTTC. This sequence encodes CAWSDSNNEQFF.

In nucleotides, the CDR3 is TGTGCCACGAACGGGATCCTGAACGGGGCCACCGGGGAGCTGTTTTTT. Protein product: CATNGILNGATGELFF. V gene TRBV10-3 combines with J gene TRBJ2-2, with D tentatively TRBD1 or TRBD2 (5 bases each). This CDR3 is built from 16 residues. Looked up from germline, CDR1 is ENHRY and CDR2 is SYGVKD. V was clipped by 10 bases and J by 4 bases, with 22 bases between them.

The rearrangement links TRBV27 to TRBJ2-2; 11 bases are a match to TRBD1. The germline gives CDR1 MNHEY, CDR2 SMNVEV (reference sequence). V shed 2 bases, J shed 7 bases, and the junction held 15 bases outside the gene matches. The CDR3 consists of 19 residues. Here the CDR3 DNA reads TGTGCCAGCAGTTTAATAGATCGGACAGGGGGCCCCTTTGACGGGGAGCTGTTTTTT. Translating it yields CASSLIDRTGGPFDGELFF.

The V and J genes are TRBV30 and TRBJ1-3, with D possibly being TRBD1 (5 bases). Germline V gene lookup returns CDR1 GTSNPN and CDR2 SVGIG (reference sequence). The CDR3 loop spans 14 amino acids. V lost 0 bases to trimming and J lost 8 bases, with 14 bases between them. The CDR3 here is CAWSVLGPRDTIYF. The CDR3 bases are TGTGCCTGGAGTGTCCTGGGACCAAGGGACACCATATATTTT.

V gene TRBV7-9 combines with J gene TRBJ2-7, with 12 positions matching TRBD2. Trimming removed 2 bases from V and 4 bases from J; junction bases left unmatched: 3. Germline V gene sequence: CDR1 SEHNR, CDR2 FQNEAQ (reference sequence). The CDR3 is 15 residues long. Here the CDR3 reads CASSLLAGGLYEQYF. The CDR3 coding sequence is TGTGCCAGCAGCTTACTAGCGGGAGGGCTATACGAGCAGTACTTC.

The CDR3 reads CASSTFQASTDTQYF. The CDR3 DNA follows: TGTGCCAGCAGTACCTTCCAAGCTAGCACAGATACGCAGTATTTT. The chain carries TRBV28 and TRBJ2-3; D is uncertain. Germline V gives CDR1 MDHEN, CDR2 SYDVKM. The CDR3 is 15 residues long. The ends were cut back, 5 bases at V and 0 bases at J, with 12 bases in the middle.